This TCR beta chain derives from a study of metastatic and nonmetastatic thyroid tumors. TCRdb redid the clone calls on the PCR reads using MiXCR. The sample lists approximately 13,000 clones, 9.5% to 13% occurring once. This clone occurred many times. Patients had received no treatment of any kind before thyroid surgery. In germline, CDR1 is MNHEY, CDR2 SVGEGT. With 2 bases clipped from V and 0 bases from J, the junction kept 4 bases outside the gene matches. There are 16 residues in the CDR3. The sequenced material came from blood. The source is a female donor with papillary thyroid cancer or a benign thyroid nodule (not recorded which). Some clones in this sample may be carry-over from other donors' samples. This chain uses TRBV6-2 or TRBV6-3 with TRBJ1-5; 7 bases fit TRBD1. CDR3 nucleotide sequence: TGTGCCAGCAGTTACGGGGGACAGAATAGCAATCAGCCCCAGCATTTT. Its translation: CASSYGGQNSNQPQHF.